This T cell receptor beta chain was identified during a study of vaccination and CD4 T cells after COVID-19. On the study more broadly: The interval from dose two to post-vaccine sampling had a median of roughly 70 days, and it ranged from 14 to 241. Overlapping spike peptides served as the stimulus for the cells. These peptides came from SARS-CoV-2 and from the common cold coronaviruses HCoV-NL63, HCoV-OC43 and HCoV-229E.

CDR1 is MNHNS and CDR2 is SASEGT in the germline V gene. This CDR3 is built from 19 residues. V gave up 0 bases and J gave up 1 base, with 18 bases separating them. Treatment indicated: roughly ten-day PBMC culture with coronavirus spike peptide pools or control peptides (ViraFEST assay). Peptide-pool expansion of antigen-specific T cells preceded TCR sequencing in ViraFEST. Every positive PCR date fell between March and December 2020, earlier than the US Alpha, Beta and Delta variants. With the Oncomine TCR Beta short-read assay, DNA from cultured CD4+ T cells was sequenced. From the PCR reads, TCRdb called clonotypes with MiXCR, one entry per CDR3 protein. The sample shows 8,500 to 9,000 distinct CDR3 sequences, 45% to 60% of them seen only once. Notes on this clonotype: What it binds is unknown.

This receptor was taken from a human donor who had recovered from COVID-19. The sequencing input was CD4+ T cells from blood, cultured in vitro. The J gene is TRBJ2-2, the V gene TRBV6-1; the D call may be TRBD1 or TRBD2 (5 bases each). The CDR3 coding sequence is TGTGCCAGCAGTGAAGCAAGGAGGCACAGGATGGGGAACACCGGGGAGCTGTTTTTT. It yields the protein CASSEARRHRMGNTGELFF.